There are a few counts of the clone carrying this TCR beta chain. Libraries for TCRalpha and TCRbeta carried sample barcodes and unique molecular identifiers via 5'RACE. TCRdb itself ran the 5' RACE reads through MiXCR, one entry per CDR3 protein. Of hundreds of thousands of distinct CDR3 sequences in the sample, roughly 20% were seen once. The sample comes from a study of T-cell memory formation after mild COVID-19. About the study: The two donors had largely donor-specific TCR clusters.

Germline V gene lookup returns CDR1 MNHEY and CDR2 SVGAGI. Trimming removed 6 bases at V and 8 bases at J, with 18 bases between. This CDR3 region has 14 residues. Input material: PBMCs or a T cell subset sorted from them (not recorded which). The chain links TRBV6-5 to TRBJ2-3, with D perhaps assigned TRBD1 or TRBD2 (5 bases each). The sequence was collected from an adult woman who had mild COVID-19 (a few samples of this study predate the infection). Cell type and time point are not known. In DNA, the CDR3 is TGTGCCAGCAGATCACTATCCGGGGCCCCTACGCAGTATTTT. It encodes CASRSLSGAPTQYF.